These 16 T cell receptor beta chains originate from one sample sequenced in a study of cytomegalovirus exposure and HLA in healthy donors. The PCR employed 60 Vbeta primers together with 13 Jbeta primers. Clones were read by immunoSEQ multiplex PCR, and TCRdb kept only the in-frame ones, dropping some. The profile shows about 170,000 clones, 73% of them singletons. The specimen was PBMCs. These receptors came from a woman in her late teens or twenties in good health and CMV-seropositive.

This chain joins TRBV5-1 and TRBJ2-7; 8 bases are shared with TRBD2. Germline CDR1 is SGHRS and CDR2 is YFSETQ. The CDR3 sequence is 14 residues long. V shed 4 bases and J 7 bases; nucleotides not matched to a gene: 10. The CDR3 reads CASSRAAGGFEQYF. CDR3 DNA sequence: TGCGCCAGCAGCCGCGCGGCGGGGGGATTTGAGCAGTACTTC.

This clone has a handful of counts. The gene calls are TRBV19 and TRBJ2-7; tentative D call: TRBD1 (6 bases). This CDR3 has 15 residues. V lost 4 bases and J 4 bases, leaving 17 bases between the germline ends. Germline V gives CDR1 LNHDA, CDR2 SQIVND (reference sequence). Here the CDR3 reads CASSRAAGDPYEQYF. In DNA, the CDR3 is TGTGCCAGTAGTAGGGCGGCAGGGGACCCTTACGAGCAGTACTTC.

The gene calls are TRBV13 and TRBJ2-7; D possibly corresponds to TRBD1 (5 bases). Trimming took 1 base from V and 2 from J, leaving 9 bases between them. There are 14 residues in the CDR3. Looked up from germline, CDR1 is PRHDT and CDR2 is FYEKMQ (reference sequence). In nucleotides, the CDR3 is TGTGCCAGCAGCTTAGTACAGGCTCCCTACGAGCAGTACTTC. Translating gives CASSLVQAPYEQYF.

This sequence joins TRBV6-1 and TRBJ1-3; D may be TRBD1 (5 bases). Per germline, CDR1 MNHNS and CDR2 SASEGT. The CDR3 contains 14 residues. The V end lost 1 base, the J end lost 4 bases, and 8 bases lay between the germline ends. The CDR3 nucleotides are TGTGCCAGCAGTGAAGTAGGGGCCGGAAACACCATATATTTT. Its translation is CASSEVGAGNTIYF.

The gene calls are TRBV9 and TRBJ1-2; no clear D gene. V gave up 0 bases and J gave up 3 bases, with 9 bases separating them. The CDR3 sequence is 14 residues long. Germline lookup yields CDR1 SGDLS and CDR2 YYNGEE. CDR3: CASSVGRWDYGYTF. The CDR3 DNA reads TGTGCCAGCAGCGTAGGGCGGTGGGACTATGGCTACACCTTC.

The CDR3 loop is CASSLAPDSYEQYF. The CDR3 coding sequence is TGTGCCAGCAGCTTAGCCCCAGACTCCTACGAGCAGTACTTC. The J gene is TRBJ2-7, the V gene TRBV7-6; the D is unclear. The CDR3 covers 14 residues. V lost 0 bases, J lost 0 bases, and 6 bases lay in between. The V gene's germline CDR1 is SGHVS and CDR2 FNYEAQ.

This clone has only a few counts. The CDR3 nucleotides read TGTGCCAGCAGCCAAGAACGTCGACAAAACAATCAGCCCCAGCATTTT. Translating gives CASSQERRQNNQPQHF. The rearrangement links TRBV14 to TRBJ1-5; D gene uncertain. The germline V gene has CDR1 SGHDN and CDR2 FVKESK. The CDR3 is 16 residues long. V was pared by 0 bases and J by 3 bases, with 12 bases between.

V and J are TRBV4-2 and TRBJ2-7; D may be TRBD2 (5 bases). V lost 4 bases, J lost 5 bases, and 21 bases lay in between. This CDR3 comprises 16 residues. Germline CDR1 reads LGHNA; CDR2 reads YNFKEQ. CDR3 in DNA: TGTGCCAGCAGCCCAGGTCCAGGTAGGGAGTCGCACGAGCAGTACTTC. It yields the protein CASSPGPGRESHEQYF.

For this clone: This sample also contains other DNA sequences that code for the same CDR3. The chain is built from TRBV5-1 and TRBJ1-2; 11 positions agree with TRBD1. There are 15 residues in the CDR3. Looked up from germline, CDR1 is SGHRS and CDR2 is YFSETQ. The V segment lost 3 bases and the J segment 2 bases; nucleotides outside the gene matches: 3. CDR3 loop: CASSWGQGGNYGYTF. In nucleotides, the CDR3 is TGCGCCAGCAGCTGGGGACAGGGGGGAAACTATGGCTACACCTTC.

The chain couples TRBV5-1 to TRBJ2-7, with a possible D match to TRBD1 (6 bases). The CDR3 contains 13 residues. The V gene's germline CDR1 is SGHRS and CDR2 YFSETQ. Trimming shortened V by 3 bases and J by 10 bases, and 17 bases separated the two germline ends. Here the CDR3 DNA reads TGCGCCAGCAGCTCGGACAGCCTCTACGGCCAGTACTTC. Residues: CASSSDSLYGQYF.

V usage is TRBV4-1 and J usage is TRBJ1-2; a possible D gene is TRBD1 (5 bases). The CDR3 sequence is 16 residues long. Trimming removed 1 base from V and 5 bases from J, with 17 bases in between. Germline CDR1 MGHRA, CDR2 YSYEKL. The CDR3 protein is CASSQAKRGVGYGYTF. CDR3 nucleotides: TGCGCCAGCAGCCAAGCCAAACGGGGGGTTGGGTATGGCTACACCTTC.

This chain joins TRBV7-8 and TRBJ1-1; 8 bases align to TRBD1. The CDR3 runs to 14 residues. V dropped 5 bases and J dropped 4; count of bases not matched to a gene: 6. The germline V gene has CDR1 SGHVS and CDR2 FQNEAQ. The chain's CDR3 is CASSIDRGGTEAFF. CDR3 in DNA: TGTGCCAGCAGCATCGACAGGGGCGGCACTGAAGCTTTCTTT. The full variable domain, rest sourced from reference TRBV7-8 and TRBJ1-1, is GAGVSQSPRYKVAKRGQDVALRCDPISGHVSLFWYQQALGQGPEFLTYFQNEAQLDKSGLPSDRFFAERPEGSVSTLKIQRTQQEDSAVYLCASSIDRGGTEAFFGQGTRLTVV.

This chain connects TRBV7-2 to TRBJ2-1, with TRBD1 identical over 7 bases. From germline, CDR1 is SGHTA and CDR2 FQGNSA. V trimming: 2 bases; J trimming: 0 bases; junction bases outside the gene matches: 7. The CDR3 is made up of 17 amino acids. CDR3 sequence: CASSLFQGQSSYNEQFF. In DNA, the CDR3 is TGTGCCAGCAGCTTATTTCAGGGACAGAGCTCCTACAATGAGCAGTTCTTC.

V and J are TRBV7-8 and TRBJ2-5; a weak D match, TRBD2 (5 bases). In germline, CDR1 is SGHVS, CDR2 FQNEAQ. The CDR3 has 14 amino acids. Trimming removed 4 bases from V and 4 bases from J, with 13 bases in between. The CDR3 DNA sequence: TGTGCCAGCAGCTACCCTGCGGGCCCAGAGACCCAGTACTTC. Residues: CASSYPAGPETQYF.

The chain joins TRBV4-3 to TRBJ1-2, with D possibly being TRBD1 (6 bases). Germline V gene sequence: CDR1 LGHNA, CDR2 YSLEER. The CDR3 loop spans 15 amino acids. The V end was cut by 2 bases, the J end by 5 bases, with 15 bases between. CDR3: CASSQNRAPQYGYTF. In nucleotides, the CDR3 is TGCGCCAGCAGCCAAAACAGGGCCCCCCAATATGGCTACACCTTC.

The chain joins TRBV4-3 to TRBJ1-1; D is unclear. V gave up 1 base and J gave up 9 bases, with 12 bases separating them. Germline CDR1 is LGHNA and CDR2 is YSLEER. This CDR3 comprises 13 residues. CDR3 amino acids: CASSQVEGFQAFF. DNA of the CDR3: TGCGCCAGCAGCCAAGTGGAGGGTTTTCAAGCTTTCTTT.